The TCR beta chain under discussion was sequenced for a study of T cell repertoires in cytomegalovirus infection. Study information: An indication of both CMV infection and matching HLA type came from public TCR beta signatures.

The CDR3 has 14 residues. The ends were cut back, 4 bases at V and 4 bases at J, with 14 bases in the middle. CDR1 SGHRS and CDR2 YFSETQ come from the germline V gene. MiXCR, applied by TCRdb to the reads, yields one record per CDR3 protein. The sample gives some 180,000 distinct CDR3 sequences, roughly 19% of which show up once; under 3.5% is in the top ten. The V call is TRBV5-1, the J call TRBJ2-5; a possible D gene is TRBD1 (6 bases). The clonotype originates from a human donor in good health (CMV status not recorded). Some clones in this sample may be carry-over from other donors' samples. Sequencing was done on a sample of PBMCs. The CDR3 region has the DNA TGCGCCAGCAGCCCCTGGGACACCTCAGAGACCCAGTACTTC. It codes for CASSPWDTSETQYF.